This T cell receptor beta chain was sequenced during a study of blood T cell repertoires in COVID-19. Study-wide background: PBMCs, B-cell-depleted T cells, or T cells were the source of the cDNA or gDNA that made up the material.

Study processing details: Reference gene primer amplification gave estimated nucleated cell counts. Data came from immunoSEQ multiplex PCR; TCRdb stores just in-frame clones and leaves some out. V, J and clone size were drawn from that table, and D and trimming were deduced from the DNA. Of about 87,000 clones in the sample, under 85% were seen once. Patients from Seattle were sampled longitudinally, starting during active infection. The receptor comes from a woman of 80 years or more with COVID-19, enrolled during active disease. The sample consisted of peripheral blood.

The CDR3 reads CASSPRTVQETQYF. The CDR3, as DNA: TGTGCCAGCAGCCCCCGGACAGTACAAGAGACCCAGTACTTC. V usage is TRBV5-8 and J usage is TRBJ2-5; possibly TRBD1 for D (6 bases). V was trimmed by 4 bases and J by 2 bases, leaving 12 bases between them. The CDR3 extends over 14 amino acids. Germline CDR1 SGHTS, CDR2 YDEGEE.